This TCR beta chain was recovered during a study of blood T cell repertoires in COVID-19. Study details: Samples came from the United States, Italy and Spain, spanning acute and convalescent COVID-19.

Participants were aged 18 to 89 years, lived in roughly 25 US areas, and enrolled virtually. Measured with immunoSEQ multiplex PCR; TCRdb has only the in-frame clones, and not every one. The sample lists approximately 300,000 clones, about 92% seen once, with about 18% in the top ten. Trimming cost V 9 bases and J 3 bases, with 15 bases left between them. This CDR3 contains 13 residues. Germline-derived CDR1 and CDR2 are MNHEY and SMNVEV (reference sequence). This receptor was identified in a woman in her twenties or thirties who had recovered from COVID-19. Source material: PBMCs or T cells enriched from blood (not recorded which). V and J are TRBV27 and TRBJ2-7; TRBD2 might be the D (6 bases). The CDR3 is CARWPRRDYEQYF. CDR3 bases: TGTGCCAGATGGCCGCGGCGGGACTACGAGCAGTACTTC.